This TCR beta chain was identified in a study of shared clonotypes between healthy human individuals. Turning to this clone: At the DNA level, this CDR3 is encoded by other sequences in the same sample as well.

Naive CD8 cells, CD45RO-negative and positively selected for CCR7, excluded terminally differentiated effector memory CD45RA+ cells. CDR1 and CDR2 (germline): MNHEY, SVGAGI. V lost 2 bases, J lost 4 bases, and 8 bases lay in between. The CDR3 length is 13 residues. Here immunoSEQ multiplex PCR was the method, and the copy in TCRdb shows in-frame clones only, minus some. The sample contains about 2 million clones, roughly 95% of which appear only once. The chain is built from TRBV6-5 and TRBJ1-2, with D tentatively TRBD1 (5 bases). This receptor was taken from a man aged 18-30 years in good health. Material: naive CD8+ T cells sorted from blood. This chain's CDR3 is CASSYGGTYGYTF. The CDR3 DNA reads as TGTGCCAGCAGTTACGGGGGTACCTATGGCTACACCTTC.